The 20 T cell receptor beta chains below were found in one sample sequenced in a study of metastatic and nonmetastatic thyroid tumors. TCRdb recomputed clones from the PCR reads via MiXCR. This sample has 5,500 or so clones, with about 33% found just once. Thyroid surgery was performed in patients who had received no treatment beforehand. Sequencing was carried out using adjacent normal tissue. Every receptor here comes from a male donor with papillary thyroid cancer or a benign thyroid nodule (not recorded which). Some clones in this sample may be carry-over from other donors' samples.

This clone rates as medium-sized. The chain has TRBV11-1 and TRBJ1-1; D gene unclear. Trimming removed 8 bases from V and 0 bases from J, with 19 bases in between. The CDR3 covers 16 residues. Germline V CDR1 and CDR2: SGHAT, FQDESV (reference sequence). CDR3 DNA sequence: TGTGCCAGCTCGGTAACCATCGGAAGCTTGAACACTGAAGCTTTCTTT. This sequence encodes CASSVTIGSLNTEAFF.

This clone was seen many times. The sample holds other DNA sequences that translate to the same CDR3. The CDR3 sequence: CASSLSDYGYTF. CDR3 in DNA: TGTGCCAGCAGTTTGTCCGACTATGGCTACACCTTC. The rearrangement links TRBV28 to TRBJ1-2; D not resolved. Germline lookup yields CDR1 MDHEN and CDR2 SYDVKM. The CDR3 is made up of 12 amino acids. Between the trimmed V and J ends, which lost 3 bases and 3 bases, there was a span of 5 bases.

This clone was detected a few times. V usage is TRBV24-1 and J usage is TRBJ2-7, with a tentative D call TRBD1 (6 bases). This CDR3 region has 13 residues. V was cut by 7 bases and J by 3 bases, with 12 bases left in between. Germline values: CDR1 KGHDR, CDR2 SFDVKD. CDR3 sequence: CATSPGDLYEQYF. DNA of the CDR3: TGTGCCACCAGCCCAGGGGACCTCTACGAGCAGTACTTC.

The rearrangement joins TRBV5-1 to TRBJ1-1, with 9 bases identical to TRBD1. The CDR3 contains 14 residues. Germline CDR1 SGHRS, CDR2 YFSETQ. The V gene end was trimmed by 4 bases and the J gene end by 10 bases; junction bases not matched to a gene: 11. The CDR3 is CASSRTGDPMIAFF. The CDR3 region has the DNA TGCGCCAGCAGCCGGACAGGGGACCCTATGATAGCTTTCTTT.

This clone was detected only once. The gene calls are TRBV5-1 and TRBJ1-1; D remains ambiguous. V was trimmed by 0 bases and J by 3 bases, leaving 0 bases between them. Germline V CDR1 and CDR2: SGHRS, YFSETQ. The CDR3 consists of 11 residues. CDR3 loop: CASSLDTEAFF. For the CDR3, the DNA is TGCGCCAGCAGCTTGGACACTGAAGCTTTCTTT.

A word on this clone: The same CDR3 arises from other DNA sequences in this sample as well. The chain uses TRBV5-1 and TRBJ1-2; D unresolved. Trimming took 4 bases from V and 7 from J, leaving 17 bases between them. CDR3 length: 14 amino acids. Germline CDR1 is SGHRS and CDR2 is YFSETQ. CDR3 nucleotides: TGCGCCAGCAGCCCCCGAGCGGGTATGGGTGGCTACACCTTC. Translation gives CASSPRAGMGGYTF.

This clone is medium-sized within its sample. The CDR3 spells CASSPNMGGREKLFF. The CDR3 DNA reads as TGTGCCAGCAGTCCAAATATGGGGGGCCGGGAAAAACTGTTTTTT. The J gene is TRBJ1-4, the V gene TRBV2; TRBD1 is a possible D gene (6 bases). Per the germline V gene, CDR1 is SNHLY and CDR2 is FYNNEI. The CDR3 is made up of 15 amino acids. Trimming pared 5 bases from V and 8 bases from J, leaving 18 bases between.

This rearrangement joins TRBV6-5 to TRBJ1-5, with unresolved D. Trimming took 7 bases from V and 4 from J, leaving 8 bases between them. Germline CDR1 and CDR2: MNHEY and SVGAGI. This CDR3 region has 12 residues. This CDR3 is CASKYSNQPQHF. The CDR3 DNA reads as TGTGCCAGCAAATACTCTAATCAGCCCCAGCATTTT.

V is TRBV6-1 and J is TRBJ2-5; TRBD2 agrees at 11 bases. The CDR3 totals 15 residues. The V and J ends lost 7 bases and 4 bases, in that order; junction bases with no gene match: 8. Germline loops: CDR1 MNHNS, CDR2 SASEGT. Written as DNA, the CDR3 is TGTGCCAGCACCAGCGGCACTAGCGGGAGAGAGACCCAGTACTTC. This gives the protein CASTSGTSGRETQYF.

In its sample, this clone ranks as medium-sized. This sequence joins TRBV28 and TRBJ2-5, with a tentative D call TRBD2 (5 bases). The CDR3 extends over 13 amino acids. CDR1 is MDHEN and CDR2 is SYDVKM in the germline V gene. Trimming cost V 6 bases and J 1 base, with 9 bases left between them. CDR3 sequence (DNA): TGTGCCAGCAGCTTTGGAGGCCAAGAGACCCAGTACTTC. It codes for CASSFGGQETQYF. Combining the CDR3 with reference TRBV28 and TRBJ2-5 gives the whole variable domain DVKVTQSSRYLVKRTGEKVFLECVQDMDHENMFWYRQDPGLGLRLIYFSYDVKMKEKGDIPEGYSVSREKKERFSLILESASTNQTSMYLCASSFGGQETQYFGPGTRLLVL.

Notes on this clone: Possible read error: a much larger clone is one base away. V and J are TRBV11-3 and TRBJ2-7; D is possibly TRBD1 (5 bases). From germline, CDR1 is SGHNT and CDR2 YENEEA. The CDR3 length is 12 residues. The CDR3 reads CASSFTGHDQYF. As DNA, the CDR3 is TGTGCCAGCAGCTTTACAGGCCACGATCAGTACTTC.

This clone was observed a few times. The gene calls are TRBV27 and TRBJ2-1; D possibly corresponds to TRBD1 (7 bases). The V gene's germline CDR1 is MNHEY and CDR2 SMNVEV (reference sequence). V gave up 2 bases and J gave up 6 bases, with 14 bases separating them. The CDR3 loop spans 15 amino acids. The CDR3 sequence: CASSLRRDSLNEQFF. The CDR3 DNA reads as TGTGCCAGCAGTTTAAGGCGGGACAGCCTCAATGAGCAGTTCTTC.

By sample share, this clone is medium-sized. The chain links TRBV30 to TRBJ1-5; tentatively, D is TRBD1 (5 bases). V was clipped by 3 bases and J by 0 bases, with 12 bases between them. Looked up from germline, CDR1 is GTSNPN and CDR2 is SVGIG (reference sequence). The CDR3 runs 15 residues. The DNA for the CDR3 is TGTGCCTGGAGGAGGGGCGAGGGTAGCAATCAGCCCCAGCATTTT. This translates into CAWRRGEGSNQPQHF.

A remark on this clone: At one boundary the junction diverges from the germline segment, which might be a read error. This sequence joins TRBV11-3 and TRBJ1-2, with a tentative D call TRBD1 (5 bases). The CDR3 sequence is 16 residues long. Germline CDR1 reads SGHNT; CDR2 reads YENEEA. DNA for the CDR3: TGTGTCAGCAGCCCACGAGGAGGGGATTGGAGCTATGGCTACACCTTC. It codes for CVSSPRGGDWSYGYTF.

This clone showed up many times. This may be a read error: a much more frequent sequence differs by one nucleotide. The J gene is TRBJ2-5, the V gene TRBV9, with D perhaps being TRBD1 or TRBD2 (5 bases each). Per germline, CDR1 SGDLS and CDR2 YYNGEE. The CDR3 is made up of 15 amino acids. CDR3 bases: TGTGTCAGCGCGGAGGATATCGGGACCGAAGAGACCCAGTACTTC. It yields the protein CVSAEDIGTEETQYF.

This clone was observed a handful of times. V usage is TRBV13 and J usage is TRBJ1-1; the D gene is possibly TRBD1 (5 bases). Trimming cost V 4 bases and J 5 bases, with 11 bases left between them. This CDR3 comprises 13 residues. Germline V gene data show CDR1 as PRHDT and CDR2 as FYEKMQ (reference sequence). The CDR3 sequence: CASSSWGGTEAFF. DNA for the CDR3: TGTGCCAGCAGCTCTTGGGGGGGGACTGAAGCTTTCTTT. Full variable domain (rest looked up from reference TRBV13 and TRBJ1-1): AAGVIQSPRHLIKEKRETATLKCYPIPRHDTVYWYQQGPGQDPQFLISFYEKMQSDKGSIPDRFSAQQFSDYHSELNMSSLELGDSALYFCASSSWGGTEAFFGQGTRLTVV.

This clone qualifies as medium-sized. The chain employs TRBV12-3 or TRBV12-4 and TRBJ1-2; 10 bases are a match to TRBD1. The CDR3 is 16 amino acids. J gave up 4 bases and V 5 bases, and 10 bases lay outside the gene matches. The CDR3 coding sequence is TGTGCCAGCAGTACGACAGGGGGCGCTGGATTCTATGGCTACACCTTC. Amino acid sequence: CASSTTGGAGFYGYTF.

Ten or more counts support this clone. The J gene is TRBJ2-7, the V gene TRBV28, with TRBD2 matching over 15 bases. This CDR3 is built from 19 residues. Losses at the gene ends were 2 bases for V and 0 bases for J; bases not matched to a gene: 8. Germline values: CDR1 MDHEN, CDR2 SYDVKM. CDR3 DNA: TGTGCCAGCAGTTTACCGGGACTAGCGGGAGGACCTAGCTCCTACGAGCAGTACTTC. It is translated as CASSLPGLAGGPSSYEQYF.

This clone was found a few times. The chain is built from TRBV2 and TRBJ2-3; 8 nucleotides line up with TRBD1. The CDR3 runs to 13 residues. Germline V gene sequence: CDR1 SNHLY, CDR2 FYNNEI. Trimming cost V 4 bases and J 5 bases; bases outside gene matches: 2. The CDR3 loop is CASSADRGDTQYF. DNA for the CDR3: TGTGCCAGCAGTGCCGACAGGGGAGATACGCAGTATTTT.

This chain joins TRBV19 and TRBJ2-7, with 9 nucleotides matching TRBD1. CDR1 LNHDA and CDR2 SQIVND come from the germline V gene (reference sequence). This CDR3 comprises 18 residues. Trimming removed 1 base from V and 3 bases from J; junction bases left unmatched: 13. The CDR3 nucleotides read TGTGCCAGTAGTATAGGACTCTCGGGACAGGGAAAGGGCTACGAGCAGTACTTC. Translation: CASSIGLSGQGKGYEQYF.